One sample yielded the 26 T cell receptor beta chains listed below, sequenced in a study of T cells in localized non-small cell lung cancer (dated by TCRdb to the early 2020s). The method behind the library was the immunoSEQ multiplex PCR assay. TCRdb obtained this table from immuneACCESS and retained in-frame rearrangements with V and J assigned. These tables miss some clones; where compared with another copy, unresolved V genes account for less than half of the shortfall, and the remainder is unexplained. This sample has 61,000 or so clones in its table, and 70% to 90% of those were observed once. 5.2% of the sample is taken by the ten largest. Specimen: peripheral blood, collected before any cancer treatment. Receptors originate from a woman aged 35-70 years with stage I lung adenocarcinoma.

The chain uses TRBV14 and TRBJ1-2; TRBD1 matches at 7 bases. Germline CDR1 and CDR2: SGHDN and FVKESK. The CDR3 is 15 residues long. V shed 2 bases and J 6 bases; nucleotides not matched to a gene: 9. The CDR3 DNA reads TGTGCCAGCAGCCAAATAAGTGACAGGGAGAATGGCTACACCTTC. Translation: CASSQISDRENGYTF.

This clone was picked up a small number of times. Distinct nucleotide sequences in the sample also encode this CDR3. CDR3 sequence (DNA): TGTGCCTGGAGTAGAGGGAACTATGGCTACACCTTC. This gives the protein CAWSRGNYGYTF. The chain combines TRBV30 with TRBJ1-2; D unclear. The CDR3 spans 12 residues. CDR1 and CDR2 (germline): GTSNPN, SVGIG (reference sequence). Trimming removed 2 bases from V and 2 bases from J, with 6 bases in between. Complete variable domain (other parts from reference TRBV30 and TRBJ1-2): SQTIHQWPATLVQPVGSPLSLECTVEGTSNPNLYWYRQAAGRGLQLLFYSVGIGQISSEVPQNLSASRPQDRQFILSSKKLLLSDSGFYLCAWSRGNYGYTFGSGTRLTVV.

The rearrangement uses TRBV30 and TRBJ1-2; D unclear. The CDR3 is 11 residues long. Germline values: CDR1 GTSNPN, CDR2 SVGIG (reference sequence). Trimming pared 1 base from V and 7 bases from J, leaving 7 bases between. In DNA form, the CDR3 reads TGTGCCTGGAGTGCAGGATTTGGCTACACCTTC. Translation gives CAWSAGFGYTF.

V and J are TRBV7-8 and TRBJ2-1, with D hard to call. This CDR3 region has 14 residues. Germline-derived CDR1 and CDR2 are SGHVS and FQNEAQ. Trimming took 1 base from V and 4 from J, leaving 8 bases between them. The CDR3 spells CASSLGDMYNEQFF. For the CDR3, the DNA is TGTGCCAGCAGCTTAGGCGACATGTACAATGAGCAGTTCTTC.

The chain employs TRBV5-1 and TRBJ1-1; 9 bases align to TRBD1. The CDR3 covers 15 residues. Germline CDR1 and CDR2: SGHRS and YFSETQ. V shed 2 bases and J 4 bases; nucleotides not matched to a gene: 6. The CDR3 DNA reads TGCGCCAGCAGCTTTTCGGGACAGGGTTTCACTGAAGCTTTCTTT. As protein: CASSFSGQGFTEAFF.

The chain is built from TRBV4-3 and TRBJ1-6; D is unresolved. Germline V gene lookup returns CDR1 LGHNA and CDR2 YSLEER. This CDR3 is 15 amino acids long. Trimming cost V 1 base and J 8 bases, with 12 bases left between them. CDR3 protein: CASSQARTVDSPLHF. For the CDR3, the DNA is TGCGCCAGCAGCCAAGCCCGGACGGTGGATTCACCCCTCCACTTT.

The CDR3 DNA sequence: TGTGCCAGCAGCACCGCGGGGTCCGGGGAGCTGTTTTTT. This gives the protein CASSTAGSGELFF. The chain recombines TRBV5-4 with TRBJ2-2, with a possible D match to TRBD2 (6 bases). In germline, CDR1 is SGHNT, CDR2 YYREEE (reference sequence). V lost 4 bases and J 6 bases, leaving 10 bases between the germline ends. This CDR3 contains 13 residues.

The V gene is TRBV7-2, the J gene TRBJ2-5, with TRBD2 matching over 8 bases. Germline CDR1 reads SGHTA; CDR2 reads FQGNSA. This CDR3 is 13 amino acids long. With 5 bases clipped from V and 4 bases from J, the junction kept 3 bases outside the gene matches. DNA for the CDR3: TGTGCCAGCAGCGCTGGACTAGCAGAGACCCAGTACTTC. Translation: CASSAGLAETQYF.

J is TRBJ2-5 and V is TRBV15; D not resolved. V lost 5 bases, J lost 0 bases, and 7 bases lay in between. The CDR3 extends over 13 amino acids. CDR1 is LNHNV, CDR2 YYDKDF, per germline (reference sequence). The CDR3 DNA reads TGTGCCACCAGCTACGGCCACCAAGAGACCCAGTACTTC. It codes for CATSYGHQETQYF. The entire variable domain, with the rest obtained from reference TRBV15 and TRBJ2-5, is as follows: DAMVIQNPRYQVTQFGKPVTLSCSQTLNHNVMYWYQQKSSQAPKLLFHYYDKDFNNEADTPDNFQSRRPNTSFCFLDIRSPGLGDTAMYLCATSYGHQETQYFGPGTRLLVL.

This clone was detected only once. The chain carries TRBV5-4 and TRBJ2-6; the D is unclear. The CDR3 totals 15 residues. V shed 4 bases and J shed 4 bases, with 12 bases lying between them. The germline CDR1 and CDR2 sequences are SGHNT and YYREEE (reference sequence). The CDR3 bases are TGTGCCAGCAGCCAGATAGTTTCCGGGGCCAACGTCCTGACTTTC. Translation gives CASSQIVSGANVLTF. Full variable domain (rest looked up from reference TRBV5-4 and TRBJ2-6): ETGVTQSPTHLIKTRGQQVTLRCSSQSGHNTVSWYQQALGQGPQFIFQYYREEENGRGNFPPRFSGLQFPNYSSELNVNALELDDSALYLCASSQIVSGANVLTFGAGSRLTVL.

This chain uses TRBV7-9 with TRBJ1-1; D perhaps matches TRBD1 (6 bases). The CDR3 runs to 14 residues. The V and J ends lost 1 base and 3 bases respectively, with 9 bases between them. The germline V gene encodes CDR1 SEHNR and CDR2 FQNEAQ (reference sequence). DNA of the CDR3: TGTGCCAGCAGCTTAGGGACAGCCTACACTGAAGCTTTCTTT. Translation: CASSLGTAYTEAFF.

The chain employs TRBV28 and TRBJ1-4; tentatively, D is TRBD1 (6 bases). The CDR3 contains 14 residues. V gave up 5 bases and J gave up 10 bases, with 17 bases separating them. Germline V CDR1 and CDR2: MDHEN, SYDVKM. The CDR3, as DNA: TGTGCCAGCAGTCCACAGGGATCCGGCAGAAAACTGTTTTTT. Protein sequence: CASSPQGSGRKLFF. Supplemented by reference TRBV28 and TRBJ1-4, the full variable domain reads DVKVTQSSRYLVKRTGEKVFLECVQDMDHENMFWYRQDPGLGLRLIYFSYDVKMKEKGDIPEGYSVSREKKERFSLILESASTNQTSMYLCASSPQGSGRKLFFGSGTQLSVL.

V usage is TRBV28 and J usage is TRBJ1-1; D remains ambiguous. Germline CDR1 reads MDHEN; CDR2 reads SYDVKM. The CDR3 has 14 residues. The V gene lost 11 bases and the J gene lost 5 bases, with 21 bases spanning the gap. The DNA of the CDR3 is TGTGCCGCAGATAGAGGCCGGGAAAGAACTGAAGCTTTCTTT. Translation gives CAADRGRERTEAFF.

The chain combines TRBV10-3 with TRBJ2-5, with 9 bases lining up with TRBD2. Germline CDR1 reads ENHRY; CDR2 reads SYGVKD. Trimming took 0 bases from V and 1 from J; bases not matched to a gene: 9. The CDR3 is made up of 18 amino acids. This CDR3 is CAISESGPFSGGQETQYF. The CDR3 DNA is TGTGCCATCAGTGAGTCGGGGCCCTTTAGCGGGGGCCAAGAGACCCAGTACTTC.

The CDR3 DNA reads as TGTGCCAGCAGGGCGGACAATGTGGCTAACTATGGCTACACCTTC. Encoded protein: CASRADNVANYGYTF. This chain uses TRBV6-6 with TRBJ1-2; TRBD1 might be the D (5 bases). CDR3 length: 15 residues. The germline gives CDR1 MNHNY, CDR2 SVGAGI (reference sequence). V was shortened by 6 bases and J by 0 bases, with 14 bases between the two germline ends.

V is TRBV5-1 and J is TRBJ2-7, with 9 nucleotides matching TRBD1. The CDR3 length is 16 residues. Germline-derived CDR1 and CDR2 are SGHRS and YFSETQ. J was trimmed by 2 bases and V by 2 bases; bases with no gene match: 8. In nucleotides, the CDR3 is TGCGCCAGCAGCTTCGGGGGGACAGGGAACACCTACGAGCAGTACTTC. Translated: CASSFGGTGNTYEQYF.

The V gene is TRBV2, the J gene TRBJ1-5; the D gene is possibly TRBD1 (5 bases). Trimming stripped 3 bases from V and 4 bases from J, with 10 bases between. Germline V gene sequence: CDR1 SNHLY, CDR2 FYNNEI. The CDR3 is 14 residues long. The CDR3 loop is CASSELDINQPQHF. DNA of the CDR3: TGTGCCAGCAGTGAGTTGGACATTAATCAGCCCCAGCATTTT.

The chain is built from TRBV2 and TRBJ2-2, with no clear D. From germline, CDR1 is SNHLY and CDR2 FYNNEI. The CDR3 is made up of 15 amino acids. V lost 4 bases to trimming and J lost 0 bases, with 9 bases between them. The CDR3 spells CASSARTSNTGELFF. DNA for the CDR3: TGTGCCAGCAGTGCTAGGACGTCGAACACCGGGGAGCTGTTTTTT.

V is TRBV5-4 and J is TRBJ2-7; a weak D match, TRBD2 (5 bases). Trimming pared 1 base from V and 6 bases from J, leaving 8 bases between. This CDR3 contains 12 residues. Germline CDR1 SGHNT, CDR2 YYREEE (reference sequence). The CDR3: CASSLRGREQYF. CDR3 coding DNA: TGTGCCAGCAGCTTGCGGGGTCGCGAGCAGTACTTC.

The CDR3 DNA reads TGCGCCAGCAGCCTACATAGGGGGCCTTCCTACGAGCAGTACTTC. Protein product: CASSLHRGPSYEQYF. The chain is built from TRBV4-3 and TRBJ2-7; 7 bases line up with TRBD1. The CDR3 spans 15 residues. Trimming cost V 4 bases and J 1 base; bases outside gene matches: 7. Per germline, CDR1 LGHNA and CDR2 YSLEER.

The chain has TRBV18 and TRBJ1-1; D may be TRBD1 (6 bases). The CDR3 has 14 residues. V was cut by 3 bases and J by 1 base, with 9 bases left in between. CDR1 and CDR2 (germline): KGHSH, LQKENI. This chain's CDR3 is CASSPTTGNTEAFF. The CDR3 coding sequence is TGTGCCAGCTCACCCACGACAGGGAACACTGAAGCTTTCTTT.

V and J are TRBV4-3 and TRBJ1-3; tentative D call: TRBD1 (6 bases). The CDR3 has 17 amino acids. Germline V lookup: CDR1 LGHNA, CDR2 YSLEER. V was shortened by 2 bases and J by 2 bases, with 16 bases between the two germline ends. The CDR3 DNA reads TGCGCCAGCAGCCAAACCCCCAGAGGGGGGGCTGGAAACACCATATATTTT. Amino acids: CASSQTPRGGAGNTIYF.

This chain joins TRBV4-3 and TRBJ1-2, with D unresolved. The V and J ends lost 1 base and 4 bases respectively, with 7 bases between them. There are 13 residues in the CDR3. Germline V gene sequence: CDR1 LGHNA, CDR2 YSLEER. The CDR3 region has the DNA TGCGCCAGCAGCCAAGGAGGCTCCTATGGCTACACCTTC. It specifies CASSQGGSYGYTF.

The CDR3 loop is CASSLEGLDQETQYF. The CDR3 region has the DNA TGTGCCAGCAGCTTGGAGGGACTAGACCAAGAGACCCAGTACTTC. The rearrangement joins TRBV5-5 to TRBJ2-5, with 8 bases fitting TRBD2. The CDR3 runs 15 residues. Germline CDR1 SGHKS, CDR2 YYEKEE (reference sequence). Trimming cost V 0 bases and J 0 bases; bases outside gene matches: 1.

The chain carries TRBV10-1 and TRBJ2-3; 9 nucleotides match TRBD2. The length of the CDR3 is 16 residues. Per the germline V gene, CDR1 is WNHNN and CDR2 is SYGVQD (reference sequence). The trim removed 0 bases at V and 6 bases at J, leaving 7 bases unmatched. CDR3: CASSESTAGGQDTQYF. CDR3 coding DNA: TGCGCCAGCAGTGAGTCGACAGCGGGGGGCCAGGATACGCAGTATTTT.

V and J are TRBV7-6 and TRBJ1-6; D ambiguous. There are 15 residues in the CDR3. V lost 1 base to trimming and J lost 5 bases, with 9 bases between them. The germline gives CDR1 SGHVS, CDR2 FNYEAQ. CDR3 DNA sequence: TGTGCCAGCAGCTTAGGGGCCAAAGATAATTCACCCCTCCACTTT. Its protein product is CASSLGAKDNSPLHF.